These 20 T cell receptor beta chains were all obtained from the same sample, sequenced in a study of long-term antiretroviral therapy in people with HIV. Survey-level immunoSEQ v3.0 assays were run. TCRdb's table, derived via immunoSEQ multiplex PCR, lists solely in-frame clones and lacks some. The sample yields 15,000 to 20,000 clones, more than 60% seen once. The sample in question was unsorted PBMCs, obtained less than 2.2 years before starting antiretroviral therapy. Source of these receptors: a man aged 30 to 45 with HIV.

The count of this clone is one. The chain carries TRBV29-1 and TRBJ2-5, with TRBD1 identical over 12 bases. The V gene end was trimmed by 3 bases and the J gene end by 4 bases; junction bases not matched to a gene: 0. The CDR3 length is 13 residues. CDR1 is SQVTM, CDR2 ANQGSEA, per germline. The CDR3 spells CSVEGQGAETQYF. The CDR3 nucleotides read TGCAGCGTTGAGGGACAGGGGGCAGAGACCCAGTACTTC. Based on the CDR3 plus reference TRBV29-1 and TRBJ2-5, the full variable domain is SAVISQKPSRDICQRGTSLTIQCQVDSQVTMMFWYRQQPGQSLTLIATANQGSEATYESGFVIDKFPISRPNLTFSTLTVSNMSPEDSSIYLCSVEGQGAETQYFGPGTRLLVL.

This clone was counted between two and nine times. This chain links TRBV7-9 with TRBJ1-6; D remains unclear. CDR3 length: 14 amino acids. V was trimmed by 5 bases and J by 9 bases, leaving 14 bases between them. Germline assignment: CDR1 SEHNR and CDR2 FQNEAQ (reference sequence). Here the CDR3 reads CASSPRQVGSPLHF. The CDR3 bases are TGTGCCAGCAGCCCACGCCAGGTGGGTTCACCCCTCCACTTT.

V usage is TRBV5-1 and J usage is TRBJ2-7, with 8 bases matching TRBD1. V shed 4 bases and J 2 bases; nucleotides not matched to a gene: 8. The CDR3 is 15 residues long. CDR1 is SGHRS and CDR2 is YFSETQ in the germline V gene. Written as DNA, the CDR3 is TGCGCCAGCAGCCCCATGACAGGGGTAACCTACGAGCAGTACTTC. It codes for CASSPMTGVTYEQYF. The full variable domain, in which reference TRBV5-1 and TRBJ2-7 provide the parts outside the CDR3, is KAGVTQTPRYLIKTRGQQVTLSCSPISGHRSVSWYQQTPGQGLQFLFEYFSETQRNKGNFPGRFSGRQFSNSRSEMNVSTLELGDSALYLCASSPMTGVTYEQYFGPGTRLTVT.

This clone was picked up a small number of times. V usage is TRBV6-1 and J usage is TRBJ1-2; D is possibly TRBD1 (5 bases). Germline V gene sequence: CDR1 MNHNS, CDR2 SASEGT. The CDR3 is 15 residues long. The germline V and J ends were trimmed by 5 bases and 4 bases, with 17 bases remaining between them. The CDR3 nucleotides are TGTGCCAGCAGTCCGAGAAGCCAGGGCACCTATGGCTACACCTTC. Its translation is CASSPRSQGTYGYTF.

This chain uses TRBV4-1 with TRBJ2-5; 8 bases align to TRBD2. The CDR3 has 17 residues. J lost 0 bases, V lost 3 bases, and 9 bases had no gene match. The germline V gene has CDR1 MGHRA and CDR2 YSYEKL. CDR3 region: CASSHPRAGGYQETQYF. CDR3 DNA: TGCGCCAGCAGCCATCCCCGGGCGGGGGGATACCAAGAGACCCAGTACTTC.

This chain connects TRBV30 to TRBJ2-1, with D perhaps matching TRBD2 (7 bases). V was pared by 1 base and J by 9 bases, with 19 bases between. Looked up from germline, CDR1 is GTSNPN and CDR2 is SVGIG (reference sequence). The CDR3 is made up of 15 amino acids. CDR3: CAWSEGLGGMSEQFF. The CDR3 nucleotides are TGTGCCTGGAGTGAAGGACTAGGGGGGATGAGTGAGCAGTTCTTC.

The chain couples TRBV11-2 to TRBJ1-2; D gene uncertain. The CDR3 length is 11 residues. Germline values: CDR1 SGHAT, CDR2 FQNNGV. V lost 7 bases and J 8 bases, leaving 11 bases between the germline ends. CDR3 sequence: CASTPLEGYTF. CDR3 DNA: TGTGCCAGCACCCCGCTAGAGGGCTACACCTTC.

The V and J genes are TRBV7-6 and TRBJ2-5, with 9 bases lining up with TRBD1. V trimming: 5 bases; J trimming: 2 bases; junction bases outside the gene matches: 6. The germline gives CDR1 SGHVS, CDR2 FNYEAQ. The CDR3 has 15 residues. CDR3 residues: CASSTGTGRQETQYF. The CDR3 DNA reads TGTGCCAGCAGCACCGGGACAGGGAGGCAAGAGACCCAGTACTTC.

This clone was found a few times. The chain employs TRBV4-1 and TRBJ2-1; D is uncertain. The CDR3 runs 15 residues. Germline V gene sequence: CDR1 MGHRA, CDR2 YSYEKL. Trimming pared 0 bases from V and 12 bases from J, leaving 18 bases between. As DNA, the CDR3 is TGCGCCAGCAGCCAAGACGGGCACCCGACCCAGCCGCAGTTCTTC. This codes for CASSQDGHPTQPQFF.

The count of this clone is one. This chain joins TRBV11-2 and TRBJ2-3; weak D call: TRBD1 (6 bases). This CDR3 contains 14 residues. Germline V lookup: CDR1 SGHAT, CDR2 FQNNGV. V lost 1 base and J lost 3, with 8 bases in between. The CDR3 bases are TGTGCCAGCAGCTTAGTACAGGGTACAGATACGCAGTATTTT. Translation gives CASSLVQGTDTQYF.

V and J are TRBV28 and TRBJ2-7; 11 positions agree with TRBD2. The junction had 5 bases not matched to a gene; V was cut back by 7 bases and J by 0 bases. This CDR3 has 15 amino acids. Germline V gene lookup returns CDR1 MDHEN and CDR2 SYDVKM. The CDR3 bases are TGTGCCAGCATTTCTAGCGGGGGGAACTCCTACGAGCAGTACTTC. As protein: CASISSGGNSYEQYF. The variable domain in full, with the rest retrieved from reference TRBV28 and TRBJ2-7, is DVKVTQSSRYLVKRTGEKVFLECVQDMDHENMFWYRQDPGLGLRLIYFSYDVKMKEKGDIPEGYSVSREKKERFSLILESASTNQTSMYLCASISSGGNSYEQYFGPGTRLTVT.

The chain has TRBV9 and TRBJ1-2; D call uncertain. Germline V gives CDR1 SGDLS, CDR2 YYNGEE. The CDR3 length is 15 residues. V lost 0 bases to trimming and J lost 2 bases, with 11 bases between them. In DNA form, the CDR3 reads TGTGCCAGCAGCGTAGATTGGACGATGAACTATGGCTACACCTTC. Its translation: CASSVDWTMNYGYTF.

The genes are TRBV23-1 and TRBJ2-7, with 9 positions matching TRBD1. TRBV23-1 is labeled an ORF, and its function is uncertain. This CDR3 comprises 16 residues. The junction had 9 bases not matched to a gene; V was cut back by 4 bases and J by 2 bases. DNA for the CDR3: TGCGCCAGCAGTCTTCGGGGCGGGACAGGGACCTACGAGCAGTACTTC. This codes for CASSLRGGTGTYEQYF.

V is TRBV5-1 and J is TRBJ1-1; no firm D call. Germline V gene lookup returns CDR1 SGHRS and CDR2 YFSETQ. The V and J ends lost 0 bases and 3 bases respectively, with 9 bases between them. This CDR3 is built from 14 residues. The CDR3 is CASSLGQTYTEAFF. The CDR3 DNA is TGCGCCAGCAGCTTGGGACAAACATACACTGAAGCTTTCTTT. The full variable domain, rest sourced from reference TRBV5-1 and TRBJ1-1, is KAGVTQTPRYLIKTRGQQVTLSCSPISGHRSVSWYQQTPGQGLQFLFEYFSETQRNKGNFPGRFSGRQFSNSRSEMNVSTLELGDSALYLCASSLGQTYTEAFFGQGTRLTVV.

The chain joins TRBV18 to TRBJ2-7; possibly TRBD2 for D (6 bases). V lost 3 bases to trimming and J lost 1 base, with 19 bases between them. The germline gives CDR1 KGHSH, CDR2 LQKENI. The CDR3 length is 17 residues. CDR3 loop: CASSPPGLAIVSYEQYF. For the CDR3, the DNA is TGTGCCAGCTCACCCCCGGGGCTAGCGATCGTTTCCTACGAGCAGTACTTC. Together with reference TRBV18 and TRBJ2-7, the CDR3 gives the full variable domain: NAGVMQNPRHLVRRRGQEARLRCSPMKGHSHVYWYRQLPEEGLKFMVYLQKENIIDESGMPKERFSAEFPKEGPSILRIQQVVRGDSAAYFCASSPPGLAIVSYEQYFGPGTRLTVT.

The rearrangement uses TRBV6-5 and TRBJ1-4; D gene uncertain. The germline gives CDR1 MNHEY, CDR2 SVGAGI. V gave up 6 bases and J gave up 5 bases, with 16 bases separating them. The length of the CDR3 is 15 residues. The CDR3 region is CASRPDLASNEKLFF. The CDR3, as DNA: TGTGCCAGCAGACCCGACCTGGCAAGCAATGAAAAACTGTTTTTT.

The V and J genes are TRBV5-6 and TRBJ2-7; D is possibly TRBD1 (6 bases). This CDR3 region has 13 residues. V lost 4 bases and J 7 bases, leaving 15 bases between the germline ends. CDR1 and CDR2 (germline): SGHDT, YYEEEE. This chain's CDR3 is CASSKQGFGEQYF. Here the CDR3 DNA reads TGTGCCAGCAGCAAACAGGGATTCGGGGAGCAGTACTTC.

The chain recombines TRBV5-1 with TRBJ2-2, with TRBD2 matching 14 bases. V lost 3 bases, J lost 4 bases, and 11 bases stayed unmatched. The CDR3 runs 19 residues. The V gene's germline CDR1 is SGHRS and CDR2 YFSETQ. The DNA for the CDR3 is TGCGCCAGCAGCTCCCGTCCATTGACTAGCGGGGGGGCCACCGGGGAGCTGTTTTTT. Translating gives CASSSRPLTSGGATGELFF.

This chain links TRBV19 with TRBJ1-2; D may be TRBD1 (5 bases). The CDR3 has 14 amino acids. V lost 7 bases to trimming and J lost 2 bases, with 14 bases between them. Per the germline V gene, CDR1 is LNHDA and CDR2 is SQIVND (reference sequence). The CDR3 region has the DNA TGTGCCAGTAACCCACGGGGGGTCAACTATGGCTACACCTTC. Protein product: CASNPRGVNYGYTF.

This rearrangement joins TRBV18 to TRBJ2-2; TRBD1 might be the D (6 bases). With 2 bases removed from V and 1 base from J, the gap between germline ends came to 14 bases. The CDR3 extends over 17 amino acids. From germline, CDR1 is KGHSH and CDR2 LQKENI. CDR3 in amino acids: CASSPSWQGRNTGELFF. In nucleotides, the CDR3 is TGTGCCAGCTCACCATCTTGGCAGGGGAGGAACACCGGGGAGCTGTTTTTT.